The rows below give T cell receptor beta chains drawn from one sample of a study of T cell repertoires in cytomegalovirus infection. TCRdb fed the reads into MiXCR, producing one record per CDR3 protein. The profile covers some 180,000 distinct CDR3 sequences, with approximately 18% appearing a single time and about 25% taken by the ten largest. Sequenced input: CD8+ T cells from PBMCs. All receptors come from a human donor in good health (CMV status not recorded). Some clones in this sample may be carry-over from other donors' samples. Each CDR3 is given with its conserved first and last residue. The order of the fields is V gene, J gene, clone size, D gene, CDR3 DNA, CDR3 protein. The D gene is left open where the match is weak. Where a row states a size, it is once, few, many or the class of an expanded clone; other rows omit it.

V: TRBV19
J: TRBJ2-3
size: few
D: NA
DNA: TGTGCCAGTAGTATACAAAGGACTGATTACACAGATACGCAGTATTTT
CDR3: CASSIQRTDYTDTQYF

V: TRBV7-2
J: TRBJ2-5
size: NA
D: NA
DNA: TGTGCCAGCAGCTTAGCAGGCAGCCAAGAGACCCAGTACTTC
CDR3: CASSLAGSQETQYF

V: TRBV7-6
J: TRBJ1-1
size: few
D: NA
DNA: TGTGCCAGCAGCTTAGCCCCGGGACAGAACACTGAAGCTTTCTTT
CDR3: CASSLAPGQNTEAFF

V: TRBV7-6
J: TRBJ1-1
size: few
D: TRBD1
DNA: TGTGCCAGCAGCTCATTGACAGGGAGAGACACTGAAGCTTTCTTT
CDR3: CASSSLTGRDTEAFF

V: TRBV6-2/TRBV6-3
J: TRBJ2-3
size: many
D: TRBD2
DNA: TGTGCCAGCAGTTACAGCGGGGGGGCCACAGATACGCAGTATTTT
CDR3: CASSYSGGATDTQYF

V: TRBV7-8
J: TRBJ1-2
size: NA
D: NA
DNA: TGTGCCAGCACCCCGTATGGAGCACTCAACTATGGCTACACCTTC
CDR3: CASTPYGALNYGYTF

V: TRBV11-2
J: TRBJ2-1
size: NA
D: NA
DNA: TGTGCCAGCAGCTTAGTCATACAGGGCGGGGGCAATGAGCAGTTCTTC
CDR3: CASSLVIQGGGNEQFF

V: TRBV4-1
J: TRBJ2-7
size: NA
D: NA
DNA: TGCGCCAGCAGCCAAGGGGTGACTCGCGAGCAGTACTTC
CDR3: CASSQGVTREQYF

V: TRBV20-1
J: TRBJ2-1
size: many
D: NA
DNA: TGCAGTGCTAGAGAAACTAGCCGATCCTACAATGAGCAGTTCTTC
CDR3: CSARETSRSYNEQFF

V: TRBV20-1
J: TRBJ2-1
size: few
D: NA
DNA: TGCAGTGCTAGAGGTCAGCTCAGGGAGGAGCAGTTCTTC
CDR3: CSARGQLREEQFF

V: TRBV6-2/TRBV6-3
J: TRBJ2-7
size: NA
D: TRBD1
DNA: TGTGCCAGCGTCGGACAGGGATTTTTCTACGAGCAGTACTTC
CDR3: CASVGQGFFYEQYF

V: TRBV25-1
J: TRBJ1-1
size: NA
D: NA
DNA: TGTGCCAGCAGTGTTTCCGGCAGGGAAGCTTTCTTT
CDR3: CASSVSGREAFF

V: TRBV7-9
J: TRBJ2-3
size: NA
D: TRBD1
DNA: TGTGCCAGCAGCCATAGGACAGGGATCGCAGATACGCAGTATTTT
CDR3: CASSHRTGIADTQYF

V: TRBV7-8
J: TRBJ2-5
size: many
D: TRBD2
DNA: TGTGCCAGCAGCCTCGTAGCGGGGGGGCAAGAGACCCAGTACTTC
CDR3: CASSLVAGGQETQYF

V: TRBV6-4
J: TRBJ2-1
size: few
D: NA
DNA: TGTGCCAGCAGTGACTCGACATACGGGGATTACAATGAGCAGTTCTTC
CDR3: CASSDSTYGDYNEQFF